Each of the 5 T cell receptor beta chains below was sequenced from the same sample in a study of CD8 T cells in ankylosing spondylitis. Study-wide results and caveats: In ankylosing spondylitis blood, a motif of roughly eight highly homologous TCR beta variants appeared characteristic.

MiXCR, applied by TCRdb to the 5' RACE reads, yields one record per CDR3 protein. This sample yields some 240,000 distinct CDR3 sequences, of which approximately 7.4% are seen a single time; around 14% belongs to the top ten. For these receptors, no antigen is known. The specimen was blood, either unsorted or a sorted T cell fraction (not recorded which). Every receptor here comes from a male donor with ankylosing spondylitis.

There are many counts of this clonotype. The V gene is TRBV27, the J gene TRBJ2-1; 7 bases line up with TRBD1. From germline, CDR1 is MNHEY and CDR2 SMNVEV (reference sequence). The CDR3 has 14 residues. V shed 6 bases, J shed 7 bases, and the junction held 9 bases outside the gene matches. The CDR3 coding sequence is TGTGCCAGCAGCCCATACGGGACAGATAATGAGCAGTTCTTC. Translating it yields CASSPYGTDNEQFF.

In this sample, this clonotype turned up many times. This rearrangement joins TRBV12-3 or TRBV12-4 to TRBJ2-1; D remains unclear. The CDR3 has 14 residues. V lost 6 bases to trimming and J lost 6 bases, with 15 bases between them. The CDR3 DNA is TGTGCCAGCAGCCCGGTCCTCGGGTCCAATGAGCAGTTCTTC. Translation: CASSPVLGSNEQFF.

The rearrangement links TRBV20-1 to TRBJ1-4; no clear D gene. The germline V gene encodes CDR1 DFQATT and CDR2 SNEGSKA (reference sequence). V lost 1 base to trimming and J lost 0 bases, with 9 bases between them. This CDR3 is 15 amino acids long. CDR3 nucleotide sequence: TGCAGTGCTAGAGGTGTACTTTCAACTAATGAAAAACTGTTTTTT. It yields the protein CSARGVLSTNEKLFF.

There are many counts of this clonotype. The CDR3 DNA follows: TGCAGTGCTGAGGTCGGGAGTTACGAGCAGTACTTC. This codes for CSAEVGSYEQYF. The rearrangement links TRBV20-1 to TRBJ2-7; the D gene is possibly TRBD2 (6 bases). V lost 5 bases to trimming and J lost 4 bases, with 12 bases between them. The CDR3 is made up of 12 amino acids. Germline loops: CDR1 DFQATT, CDR2 SNEGSKA (reference sequence).

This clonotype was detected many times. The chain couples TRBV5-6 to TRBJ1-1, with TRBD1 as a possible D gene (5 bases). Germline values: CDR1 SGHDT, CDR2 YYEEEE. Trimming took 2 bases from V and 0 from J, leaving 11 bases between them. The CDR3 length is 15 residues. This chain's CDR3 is CASSFLGEVNTEAFF. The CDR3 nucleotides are TGTGCCAGCAGCTTTTTAGGGGAGGTGAACACTGAAGCTTTCTTT. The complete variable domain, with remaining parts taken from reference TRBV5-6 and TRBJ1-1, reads DAGVTQSPTHLIKTRGQQVTLRCSPKSGHDTVSWYQQALGQGPQFIFQYYEEEERQRGNFPDRFSGHQFPNYSSELNVNALLLGDSALYLCASSFLGEVNTEAFFGQGTRLTVV.